A selection of T cell receptor beta chains follows, all from one sample in a study of early T cells in non-severe SARS-CoV-2 infection. TCRdb used MiXCR to reprocess the 5' RACE reads, holding one entry per CDR3 protein. The sample has tens of thousands of distinct CDR3 sequences, roughly an eighth seen once. The specimen comprised whole blood, sampled at baseline. The receptors were sampled from an adult who was a healthcare worker with PCR-confirmed SARS-CoV-2 infection or an uninfected control (not recorded which). The CDR3 runs from the conserved cysteine through the conserved F or W. Some rows have no size entry. The others give once, few or many, or a class for an expanded clone.

v_gene: TRBV28; abundance: few; j_gene: TRBJ1-4; CDR3aa: CASQAGGATNEKLFF
v_gene: TRBV7-2; abundance: few; j_gene: TRBJ1-4; CDR3aa: CASSSSRSHPLYF
v_gene: TRBV5-1; abundance: -; j_gene: TRBJ2-2; CDR3aa: CASSMDLRNTGELFF
v_gene: TRBV15; abundance: -; j_gene: TRBJ1-2; CDR3aa: CATSRVSEYGYTF
v_gene: TRBV20-1; abundance: many; j_gene: TRBJ2-7; CDR3aa: CSARGSAGGSYEQYF
v_gene: TRBV5-1; abundance: -; j_gene: TRBJ2-3; CDR3aa: CASSLVGQGRTDTQYF
v_gene: TRBV6-6; abundance: -; j_gene: TRBJ2-3; CDR3aa: CASSPRGTSGGRFTDTQYF
v_gene: TRBV5-1; abundance: -; j_gene: TRBJ2-5; CDR3aa: CASSLVLETQYF
v_gene: TRBV2; abundance: -; j_gene: TRBJ1-4; CDR3aa: CASSEQEGPNEKLFF
v_gene: TRBV5-6; abundance: few; j_gene: TRBJ2-5; CDR3aa: CASSLGSGGYTETQYF
v_gene: TRBV7-2; abundance: -; j_gene: TRBJ2-2; CDR3aa: CASSGGAQSTGELFF
v_gene: TRBV11-2; abundance: few; j_gene: TRBJ2-3; CDR3aa: CASSLSARSTDTQYF
v_gene: TRBV12-3/TRBV12-4; abundance: few; j_gene: TRBJ2-1; CDR3aa: CASSFPGHPNNEQFF
v_gene: TRBV24-1; abundance: many; j_gene: TRBJ2-2; CDR3aa: CATRPGSNTGELFF
v_gene: TRBV20-1; abundance: -; j_gene: TRBJ1-1; CDR3aa: CSARDRRGHTEAFF
v_gene: TRBV5-1; abundance: many; j_gene: TRBJ1-2; CDR3aa: CASSLGFRSGGYTF
v_gene: TRBV28; abundance: -; j_gene: TRBJ2-7; CDR3aa: CASSPQGYEQYF
v_gene: TRBV7-2; abundance: few; j_gene: TRBJ1-1; CDR3aa: CASSKPGRYTEAFF
v_gene: TRBV28; abundance: many; j_gene: TRBJ2-7; CDR3aa: CASSLARGQRGF
v_gene: TRBV11-2; abundance: few; j_gene: TRBJ2-1; CDR3aa: CASSFRLAGEGTSGKNRYNEQFF
v_gene: TRBV5-5; abundance: few; j_gene: TRBJ2-5; CDR3aa: CASSLSEPQTQYF
v_gene: TRBV11-2; abundance: few; j_gene: TRBJ2-5; CDR3aa: CASSLGQTAYRYQETQYF
v_gene: TRBV7-2; abundance: -; j_gene: TRBJ1-4; CDR3aa: CASSLRTGKLFF
v_gene: TRBV6-1; abundance: -; j_gene: TRBJ1-2; CDR3aa: CASSRAGGVYGYTF
v_gene: TRBV18; abundance: -; j_gene: TRBJ2-1; CDR3aa: CASSPQGSSGARNEQFF
v_gene: TRBV7-2; abundance: few; j_gene: TRBJ1-5; CDR3aa: CASSLRELGQPQHF
v_gene: TRBV20-1; abundance: once; j_gene: TRBJ2-6; CDR3aa: CSASRGGHGANVLTF